This TCR beta chain originates from a study of cytomegalovirus exposure and HLA in healthy donors. Findings of the study overall: A link between a missense DCLRE1C variant and TCR beta V- and J-gene trimming emerged from a later analysis.

Points on this clone: Antigen unknown.

PCR primers comprised 60 Vbeta and 13 Jbeta primers. Clones were sequenced by immunoSEQ multiplex PCR, and TCRdb holds only the in-frame ones, with some missing. This table has approximately 72,000 clones, 78% appearing once. With 2 bases removed from V and 5 bases from J, the gap between germline ends came to 9 bases. CDR1 is SEHNR and CDR2 is FQNEAQ in the germline V gene (reference sequence). The CDR3 loop spans 13 amino acids. The sequenced material came from PBMCs. The rearrangement joins TRBV7-9 to TRBJ1-1; D uncertain. This TCR was sampled from a male donor in good health and CMV-seropositive. The CDR3 spells CASSLKRATEAFF. DNA of the CDR3: TGTGCCAGCAGCTTAAAGAGGGCGACTGAAGCTTTCTTT.